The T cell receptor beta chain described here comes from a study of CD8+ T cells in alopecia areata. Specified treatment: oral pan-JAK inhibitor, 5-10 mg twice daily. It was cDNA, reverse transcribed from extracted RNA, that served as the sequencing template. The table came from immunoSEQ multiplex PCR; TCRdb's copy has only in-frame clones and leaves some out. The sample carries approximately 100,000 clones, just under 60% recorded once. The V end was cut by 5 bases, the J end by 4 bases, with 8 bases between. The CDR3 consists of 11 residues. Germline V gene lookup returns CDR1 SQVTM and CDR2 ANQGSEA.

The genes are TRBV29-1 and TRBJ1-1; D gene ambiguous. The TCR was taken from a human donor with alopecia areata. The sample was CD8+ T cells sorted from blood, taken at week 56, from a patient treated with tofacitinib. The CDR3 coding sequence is TGCAGCGTTATTTCCGTCACTGAAGCTTTCTTT. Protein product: CSVISVTEAFF.